Sequencing of this T cell receptor (beta chain) was carried out in a study of blood T cell repertoires in COVID-19. On the study more broadly: In each case, the material was cDNA or gDNA derived from T cells, B-cell-depleted T cells, or PBMCs.

The repertoire was sequenced with immunoSEQ multiplex PCR; TCRdb's copy has only in-frame clones and lacks some. The sample holds more than 200,000 clones, 80% to 90% seen once. Germline-derived CDR1 and CDR2 are MNHEY and SVGAGI. The germline V and J ends were trimmed by 2 bases and 2 bases, with 10 bases remaining between them. CDR3 length equals 14 residues. This receptor was obtained from a middle-aged man who had recovered from COVID-19. The chain is built from TRBV6-5 and TRBJ2-7, with D perhaps matching TRBD2 (6 bases). Source material: PBMCs or T cells enriched from blood (not recorded which). The CDR3 loop reads CASSYGGGAYEQYF. The CDR3 nucleotides read TGTGCCAGCAGTTACGGAGGAGGGGCCTACGAGCAGTACTTC.